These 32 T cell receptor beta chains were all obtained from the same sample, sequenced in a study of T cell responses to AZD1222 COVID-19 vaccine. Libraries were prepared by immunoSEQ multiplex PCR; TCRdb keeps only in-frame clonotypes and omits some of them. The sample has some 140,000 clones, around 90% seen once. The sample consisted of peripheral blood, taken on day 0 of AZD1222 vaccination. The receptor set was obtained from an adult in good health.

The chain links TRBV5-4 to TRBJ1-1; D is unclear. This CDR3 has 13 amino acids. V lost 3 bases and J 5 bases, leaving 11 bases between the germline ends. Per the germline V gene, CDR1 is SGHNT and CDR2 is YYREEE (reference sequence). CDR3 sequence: CASSSRMSTEAFF. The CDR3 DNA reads TGTGCCAGCAGCTCTAGGATGTCGACTGAAGCTTTCTTT.

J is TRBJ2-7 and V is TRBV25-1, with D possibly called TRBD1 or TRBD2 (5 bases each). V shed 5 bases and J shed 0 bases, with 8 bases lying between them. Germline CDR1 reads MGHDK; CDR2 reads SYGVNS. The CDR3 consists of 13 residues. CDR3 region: CASSFGASYEQYF. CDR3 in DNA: TGTGCCAGCAGTTTCGGGGCCTCCTACGAGCAGTACTTC.

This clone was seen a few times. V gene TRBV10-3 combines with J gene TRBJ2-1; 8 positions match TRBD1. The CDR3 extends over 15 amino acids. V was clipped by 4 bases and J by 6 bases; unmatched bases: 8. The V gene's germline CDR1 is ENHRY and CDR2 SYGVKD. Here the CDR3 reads CAISVGTGVSNEQFF. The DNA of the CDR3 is TGTGCCATCAGTGTTGGGACAGGTGTGAGCAATGAGCAGTTCTTC.

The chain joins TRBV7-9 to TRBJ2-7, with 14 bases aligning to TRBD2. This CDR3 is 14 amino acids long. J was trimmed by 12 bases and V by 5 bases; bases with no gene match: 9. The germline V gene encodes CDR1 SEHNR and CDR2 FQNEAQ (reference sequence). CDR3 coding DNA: TGTGCCAGCAGCCTTGGGACTAGCGGGAGCTCGGGGTACTTC. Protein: CASSLGTSGSSGYF.

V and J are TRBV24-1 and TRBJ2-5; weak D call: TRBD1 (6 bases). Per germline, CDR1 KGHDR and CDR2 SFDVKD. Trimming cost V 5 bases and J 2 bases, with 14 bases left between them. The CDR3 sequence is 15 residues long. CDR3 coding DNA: TGTGCCACCAGTGGCTCAGGGGAGACGCAAGAGACCCAGTACTTC. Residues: CATSGSGETQETQYF.

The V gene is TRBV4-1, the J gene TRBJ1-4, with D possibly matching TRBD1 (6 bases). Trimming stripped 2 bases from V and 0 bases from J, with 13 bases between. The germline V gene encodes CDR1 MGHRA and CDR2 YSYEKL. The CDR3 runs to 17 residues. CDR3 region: CASSQHRVLATNEKLFF. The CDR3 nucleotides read TGCGCCAGCAGCCAACACAGGGTTCTCGCAACTAATGAAAAACTGTTTTTT.

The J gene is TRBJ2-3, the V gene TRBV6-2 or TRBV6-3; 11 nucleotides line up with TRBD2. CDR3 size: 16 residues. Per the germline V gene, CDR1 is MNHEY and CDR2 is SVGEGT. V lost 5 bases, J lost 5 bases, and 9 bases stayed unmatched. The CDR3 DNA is TGTGCCAGCAGTCAACTTAGCGGGAGGGCAGGAGATACGCAGTATTTT. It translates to CASSQLSGRAGDTQYF.

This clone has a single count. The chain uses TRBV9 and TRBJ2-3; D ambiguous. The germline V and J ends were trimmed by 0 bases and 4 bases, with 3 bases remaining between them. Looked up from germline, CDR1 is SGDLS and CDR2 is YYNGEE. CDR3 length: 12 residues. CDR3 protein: CASSVVADTQYF. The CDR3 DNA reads TGTGCCAGCAGCGTAGTCGCAGATACGCAGTATTTT.

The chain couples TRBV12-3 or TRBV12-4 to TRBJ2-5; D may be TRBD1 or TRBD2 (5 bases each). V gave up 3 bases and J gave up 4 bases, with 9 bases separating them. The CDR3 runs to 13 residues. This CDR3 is CASSLGVGETQYF. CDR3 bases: TGTGCCAGCAGTTTGGGGGTTGGAGAGACCCAGTACTTC.

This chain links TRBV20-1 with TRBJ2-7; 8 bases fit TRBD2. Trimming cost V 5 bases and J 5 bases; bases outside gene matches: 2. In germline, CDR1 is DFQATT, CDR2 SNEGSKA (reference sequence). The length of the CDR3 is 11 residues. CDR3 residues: CSAAGGNEQYF. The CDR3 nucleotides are TGCAGTGCTGCGGGGGGTAACGAGCAGTACTTC.

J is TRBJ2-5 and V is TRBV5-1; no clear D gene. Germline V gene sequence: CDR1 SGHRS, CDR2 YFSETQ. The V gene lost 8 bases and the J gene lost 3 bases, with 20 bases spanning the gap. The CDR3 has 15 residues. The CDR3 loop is CASRRSAAPEETQYF. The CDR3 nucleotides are TGCGCCAGTCGCCGTTCGGCAGCCCCAGAAGAGACCCAGTACTTC.

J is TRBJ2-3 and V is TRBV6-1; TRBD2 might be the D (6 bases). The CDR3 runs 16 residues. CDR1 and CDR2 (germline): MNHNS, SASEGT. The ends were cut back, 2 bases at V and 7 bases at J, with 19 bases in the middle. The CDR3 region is CASSERYRENWHTQYF. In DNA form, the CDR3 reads TGTGCCAGCAGTGAAAGGTACCGGGAGAATTGGCATACGCAGTATTTT.

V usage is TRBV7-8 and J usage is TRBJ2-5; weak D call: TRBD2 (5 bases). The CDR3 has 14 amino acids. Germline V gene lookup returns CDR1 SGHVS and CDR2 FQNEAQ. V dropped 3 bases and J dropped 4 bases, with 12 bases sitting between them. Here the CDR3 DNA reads TGTGCCAGCAGCTTGAGACGGGAACGAGAGACCCAGTACTTC. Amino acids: CASSLRRERETQYF.

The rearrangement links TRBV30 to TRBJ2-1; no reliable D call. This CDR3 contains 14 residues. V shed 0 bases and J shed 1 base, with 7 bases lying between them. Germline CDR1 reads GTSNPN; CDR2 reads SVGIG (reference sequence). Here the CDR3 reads CAWSVSSSYNEQFF. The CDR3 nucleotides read TGTGCCTGGAGTGTATCCAGTTCCTACAATGAGCAGTTCTTC.

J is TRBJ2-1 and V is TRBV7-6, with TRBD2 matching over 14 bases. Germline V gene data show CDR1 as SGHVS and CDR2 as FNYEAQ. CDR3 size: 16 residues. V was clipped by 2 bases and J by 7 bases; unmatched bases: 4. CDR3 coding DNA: TGTGCCAGCAGCTTATTGGGACTAGCGGGAGATAATGAGCAGTTCTTC. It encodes CASSLLGLAGDNEQFF. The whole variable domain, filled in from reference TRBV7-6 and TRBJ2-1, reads GAGVSQSPRYKVTKRGQDVALRCDPISGHVSLYWYRQALGQGPEFLTYFNYEAQQDKSGLPNDRFSAERPEGSISTLTIQRTEQRDSAMYRCASSLLGLAGDNEQFFGPGTRLTVL.

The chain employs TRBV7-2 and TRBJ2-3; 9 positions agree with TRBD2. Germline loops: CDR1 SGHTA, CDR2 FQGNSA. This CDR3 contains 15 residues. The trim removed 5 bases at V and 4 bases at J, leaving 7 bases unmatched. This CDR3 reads CASSPPGGRADTQYF. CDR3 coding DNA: TGTGCCAGCAGCCCCCCCGGCGGGAGGGCAGATACGCAGTATTTT.

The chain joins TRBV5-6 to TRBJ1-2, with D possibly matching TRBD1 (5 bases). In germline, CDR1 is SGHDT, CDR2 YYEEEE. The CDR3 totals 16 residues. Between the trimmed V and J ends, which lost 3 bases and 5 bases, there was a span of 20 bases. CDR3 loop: CASSSRDGTSLYGYTF. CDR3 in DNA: TGTGCCAGCAGCTCCCGGGACGGAACGTCCCTATATGGCTACACCTTC.

The CDR3 sequence is CASRSYTEAFF. In DNA form, the CDR3 reads TGTGCCAGCAGATCTTACACTGAAGCTTTCTTT. The chain recombines TRBV27 with TRBJ1-1; D gene ambiguous. The V end lost 6 bases, the J end lost 3 bases, and 5 bases lay between the germline ends. Germline loops: CDR1 MNHEY, CDR2 SMNVEV (reference sequence). CDR3 size: 11 residues.

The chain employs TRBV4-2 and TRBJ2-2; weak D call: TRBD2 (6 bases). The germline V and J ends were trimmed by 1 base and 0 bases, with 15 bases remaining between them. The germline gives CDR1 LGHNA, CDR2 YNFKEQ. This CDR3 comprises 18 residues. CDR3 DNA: TGTGCCAGCAGCCAAGGGCCCGGGGGAACACCGAACACCGGGGAGCTGTTTTTT. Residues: CASSQGPGGTPNTGELFF.

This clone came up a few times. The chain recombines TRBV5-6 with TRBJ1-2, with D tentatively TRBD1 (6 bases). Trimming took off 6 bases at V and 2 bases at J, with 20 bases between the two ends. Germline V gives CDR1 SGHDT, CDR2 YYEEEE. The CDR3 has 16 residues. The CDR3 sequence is CASTVSGNRVNYGYTF. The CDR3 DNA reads TGTGCCAGCACCGTCAGTGGGAACAGGGTAAACTATGGCTACACCTTC. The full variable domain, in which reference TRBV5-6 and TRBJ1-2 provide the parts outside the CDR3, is DAGVTQSPTHLIKTRGQQVTLRCSPKSGHDTVSWYQQALGQGPQFIFQYYEEEERQRGNFPDRFSGHQFPNYSSELNVNALLLGDSALYLCASTVSGNRVNYGYTFGSGTRLTVV.

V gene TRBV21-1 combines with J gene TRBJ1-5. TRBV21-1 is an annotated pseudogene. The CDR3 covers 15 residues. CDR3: CASSIPRTVDQPQHF. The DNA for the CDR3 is TGTGCCAGCAGCATCCCGCGGACGGTCGATCAGCCCCAGCATTTT.

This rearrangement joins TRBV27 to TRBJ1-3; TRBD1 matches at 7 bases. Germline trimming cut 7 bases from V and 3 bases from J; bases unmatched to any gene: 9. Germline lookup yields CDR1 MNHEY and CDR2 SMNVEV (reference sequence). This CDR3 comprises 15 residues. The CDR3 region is CASILPPGGGNTIYF. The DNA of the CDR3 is TGTGCCAGCATCCTGCCTCCAGGGGGTGGAAACACCATATATTTT.

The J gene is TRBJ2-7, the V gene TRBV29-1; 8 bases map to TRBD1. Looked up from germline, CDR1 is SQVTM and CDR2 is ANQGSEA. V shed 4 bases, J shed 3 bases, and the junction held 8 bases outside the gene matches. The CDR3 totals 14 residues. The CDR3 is CSVVDRGSHYEQYF. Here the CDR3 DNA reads TGCAGCGTTGTCGACAGGGGTAGCCACTACGAGCAGTACTTC.

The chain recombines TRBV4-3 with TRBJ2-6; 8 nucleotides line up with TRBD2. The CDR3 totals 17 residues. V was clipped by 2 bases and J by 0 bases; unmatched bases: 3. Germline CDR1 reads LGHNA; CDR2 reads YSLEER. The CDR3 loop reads CASSQLAGHSGANVLTF. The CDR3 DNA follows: TGCGCCAGCAGCCAACTAGCGGGCCACTCTGGGGCCAACGTCCTGACTTTC.

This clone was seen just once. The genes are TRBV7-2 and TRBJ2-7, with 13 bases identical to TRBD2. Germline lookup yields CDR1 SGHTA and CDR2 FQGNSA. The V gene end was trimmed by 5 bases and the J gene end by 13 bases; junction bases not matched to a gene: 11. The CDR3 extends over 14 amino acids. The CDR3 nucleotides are TGTGCCAGCAGCCGTCAAGGAGGACTAGCGGGAGACTACTTC. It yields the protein CASSRQGGLAGDYF.

CDR3 DNA sequence: TGTGCCACCAGTGACCCCGCCCGGGACAGGGGACCAGAGACCCAGTACTTC. Protein product: CATSDPARDRGPETQYF. This chain links TRBV24-1 with TRBJ2-5; TRBD1 matches at 10 bases. J gave up 4 bases and V 4 bases, and 11 bases lay outside the gene matches. This CDR3 has 17 amino acids. Germline-derived CDR1 and CDR2 are KGHDR and SFDVKD.

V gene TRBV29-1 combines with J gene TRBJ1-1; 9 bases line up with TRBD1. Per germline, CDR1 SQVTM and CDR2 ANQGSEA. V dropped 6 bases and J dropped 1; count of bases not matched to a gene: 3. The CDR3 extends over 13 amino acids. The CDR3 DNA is TGCAGCGTGAGGGACAGGGCGAACACTGAAGCTTTCTTT. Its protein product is CSVRDRANTEAFF. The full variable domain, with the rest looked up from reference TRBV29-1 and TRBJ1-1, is SAVISQKPSRDICQRGTSLTIQCQVDSQVTMMFWYRQQPGQSLTLIATANQGSEATYESGFVIDKFPISRPNLTFSTLTVSNMSPEDSSIYLCSVRDRANTEAFFGQGTRLTVV.

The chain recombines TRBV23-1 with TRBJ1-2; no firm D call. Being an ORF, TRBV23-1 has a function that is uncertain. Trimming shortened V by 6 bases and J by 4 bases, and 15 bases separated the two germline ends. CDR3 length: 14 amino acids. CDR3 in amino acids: CASRKRECFYGYTF. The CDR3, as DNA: TGCGCCAGCAGGAAACGGGAGTGCTTCTATGGCTACACCTTC.

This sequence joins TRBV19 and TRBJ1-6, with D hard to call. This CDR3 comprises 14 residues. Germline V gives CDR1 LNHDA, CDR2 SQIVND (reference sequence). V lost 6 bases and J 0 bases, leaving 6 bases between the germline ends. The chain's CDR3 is CASRGSSYNSPLHF. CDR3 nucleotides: TGTGCCAGTAGAGGGAGCTCCTATAATTCACCCCTCCACTTT.

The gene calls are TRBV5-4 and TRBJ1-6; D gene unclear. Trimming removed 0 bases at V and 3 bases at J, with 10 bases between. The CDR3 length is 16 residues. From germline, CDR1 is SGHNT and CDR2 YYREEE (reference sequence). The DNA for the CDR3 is TGTGCCAGCAGCTTGGAAGCCGGCCTCTATAATTCACCCCTCCACTTT. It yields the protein CASSLEAGLYNSPLHF.

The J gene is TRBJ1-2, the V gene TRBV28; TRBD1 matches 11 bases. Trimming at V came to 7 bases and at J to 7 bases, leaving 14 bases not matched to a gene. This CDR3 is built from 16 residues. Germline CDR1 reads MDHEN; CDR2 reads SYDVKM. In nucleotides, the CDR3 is TGTGCCAGCACCCTAGTCCGGGGACAGGGGGTGGGTGGCTACACCTTC. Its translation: CASTLVRGQGVGGYTF.

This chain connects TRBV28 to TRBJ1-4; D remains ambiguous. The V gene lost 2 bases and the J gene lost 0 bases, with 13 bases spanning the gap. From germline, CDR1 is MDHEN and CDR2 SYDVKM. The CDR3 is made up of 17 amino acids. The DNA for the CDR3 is TGTGCCAGCAGTTTAATGGGGTTCCTTCCAACTAATGAAAAACTGTTTTTT. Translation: CASSLMGFLPTNEKLFF.